Following are 20 T cell receptor beta chains from one sample sequenced in a study of T cell responses to AZD1222 COVID-19 vaccine. The assay was immunoSEQ multiplex PCR, and TCRdb's table has in-frame clones only and misses some. The table records approximately 80,000 clones, approximately 85% of them present only once. This specimen was peripheral blood, taken 28 days after the second AZD1222 dose. All receptors derive from an adult who received the AZD1222 COVID-19 vaccine.

The genes are TRBV6-6 and TRBJ2-7; D may be TRBD1 (5 bases). This CDR3 spans 11 amino acids. The V and J ends lost 5 bases and 6 bases respectively, with 8 bases between them. The germline V gene has CDR1 MNHNY and CDR2 SVGAGI (reference sequence). The CDR3 protein is CASSPRVEQYF. In DNA form, the CDR3 reads TGTGCCAGCAGTCCCAGGGTCGAGCAGTACTTC.

With respect to this clone: The same CDR3 arises from other DNA sequences in this sample as well. The chain uses TRBV7-8 and TRBJ1-3; D unresolved. The CDR3 sequence is 13 residues long. The V gene lost 2 bases and the J gene lost 0 bases, with 2 bases spanning the gap. Germline-derived CDR1 and CDR2 are SGHVS and FQNEAQ. The CDR3 DNA follows: TGTGCCAGCAGCTTAAGCTCTGGAAACACCATATATTTT. Translation: CASSLSSGNTIYF.

The rearrangement uses TRBV19 and TRBJ2-7, with D tentatively TRBD1 (5 bases). The CDR3 has 17 amino acids. Trimming cost V 5 bases and J 2 bases, with 22 bases left between them. In germline, CDR1 is LNHDA, CDR2 SQIVND (reference sequence). The CDR3 here is CASSAGPGREGPYEQYF. In DNA form, the CDR3 reads TGTGCCAGTAGTGCCGGGCCGGGCAGGGAAGGACCCTACGAGCAGTACTTC.

The rearrangement joins TRBV30 to TRBJ1-2; a possible D gene is TRBD1 (6 bases). Per the germline V gene, CDR1 is GTSNPN and CDR2 is SVGIG (reference sequence). The CDR3 is 13 amino acids. The ends were cut back, 0 bases at V and 1 base at J, with 6 bases in the middle. This CDR3 is CAWSVRGNYGYTF. In nucleotides, the CDR3 is TGTGCCTGGAGTGTCAGGGGTAACTATGGCTACACCTTC.

V is TRBV30 and J is TRBJ1-5; TRBD1 matches 11 bases. There are 15 residues in the CDR3. V trimming: 3 bases; J trimming: 6 bases; junction bases outside the gene matches: 7. Germline V CDR1 and CDR2: GTSNPN, SVGIG (reference sequence). CDR3 coding DNA: TGTGCCTGGAGAGGAGGGACAGGGGGGGGTCAGCCCCAGCATTTT. Encoded protein: CAWRGGTGGGQPQHF.

This clone was observed a few times. V is TRBV4-1 and J is TRBJ1-2; D unresolved. This CDR3 has 15 residues. Germline V gene data show CDR1 as MGHRA and CDR2 as YSYEKL. V lost 0 bases and J 1 base, leaving 9 bases between the germline ends. CDR3 bases: TGCGCCAGCAGCCAAGATAGGAGGGATAACTATGGCTACACCTTC. Amino acid sequence: CASSQDRRDNYGYTF.

This chain uses TRBV6-2 or TRBV6-3 with TRBJ1-3; D gene unclear. Germline-derived CDR1 and CDR2 are MNHEY and SVGEGT. The CDR3 is 16 residues long. The germline V and J ends were trimmed by 6 bases and 0 bases, with 15 bases remaining between them. CDR3 coding DNA: TGTGCCAGCAGCCGGCGAGGATCAGGCTCTGGAAACACCATATATTTT. It is translated as CASSRRGSGSGNTIYF.

V usage is TRBV5-1 and J usage is TRBJ1-1; D unresolved. V was clipped by 4 bases and J by 0 bases, with 16 bases between them. Germline CDR1 SGHRS, CDR2 YFSETQ. The CDR3 runs 16 residues. CDR3 residues: CASSLGLTGMNTEAFF. CDR3 DNA: TGCGCCAGCAGCCTTGGGCTGACTGGAATGAACACTGAAGCTTTCTTT.

V and J are TRBV6-1 and TRBJ1-1, with D possibly matching TRBD1 (5 bases). CDR1 and CDR2 (germline): MNHNS, SASEGT. The CDR3 is made up of 13 amino acids. The V end was cut by 3 bases, the J end by 7 bases, with 12 bases between. CDR3 region: CASSEGWGDEAFF. For the CDR3, the DNA is TGTGCCAGCAGTGAGGGGTGGGGGGATGAAGCTTTCTTT.

The rearrangement joins TRBV2 to TRBJ1-5, with unresolved D. V was cut by 2 bases and J by 7 bases, with 9 bases left in between. Germline V gene lookup returns CDR1 SNHLY and CDR2 FYNNEI. The CDR3 covers 13 residues. CDR3 region: CASSEQYYQPQHF. Written as DNA, the CDR3 is TGTGCCAGCAGTGAACAGTACTACCAGCCCCAGCATTTT.

The gene calls are TRBV7-2 and TRBJ1-5; weak D call: TRBD1 (6 bases). V was clipped by 0 bases and J by 0 bases, with 15 bases between them. Germline loops: CDR1 SGHTA, CDR2 FQGNSA. This CDR3 has 18 residues. CDR3: CASSLATGPQYSNQPQHF. DNA of the CDR3: TGTGCCAGCAGCTTAGCGACAGGACCTCAATATAGCAATCAGCCCCAGCATTTT.

This chain connects TRBV15 to TRBJ2-1; D is uncertain. The CDR3 totals 12 residues. Deletions cut 0 bases from V and 9 bases from J, with 6 bases between. The germline gives CDR1 LNHNV, CDR2 YYDKDF (reference sequence). CDR3 sequence reads: CATSRESAEQFF. CDR3 bases: TGTGCCACCAGCAGAGAAAGCGCTGAGCAGTTCTTC.

V and J are TRBV27 and TRBJ2-3; TRBD2 aligns across 12 bases. The germline gives CDR1 MNHEY, CDR2 SMNVEV (reference sequence). Losses at the gene ends were 7 bases for V and 4 bases for J; bases not matched to a gene: 9. This CDR3 comprises 16 residues. The CDR3 is CASTLRLAGVADTQYF. For the CDR3, the DNA is TGTGCCAGCACCCTGAGACTAGCGGGAGTCGCAGATACGCAGTATTTT.

V is TRBV3-1 (or the pseudogene TRBV3-2) and J is TRBJ2-5; D possibly corresponds to TRBD2 (6 bases). Trimming removed 6 bases from V and 2 bases from J, with 19 bases in between. The CDR3 is 16 amino acids. Germline V gene lookup returns CDR1 LGHDT and CDR2 YNNKEL (reference sequence). The CDR3 region is CASRLAGGSSQETQYF. The CDR3 DNA reads as TGTGCCAGCAGACTAGCTGGGGGATCTTCACAAGAGACCCAGTACTTC.

J is TRBJ1-4 and V is TRBV28; 11 bases are shared with TRBD1. Germline lookup yields CDR1 MDHEN and CDR2 SYDVKM. The CDR3 runs to 12 residues. V was pared by 11 bases and J by 8 bases, with 4 bases of the junction left unmatched. The CDR3 region is CALGQGVEKLFF. The DNA for the CDR3 is TGTGCCTTGGGACAGGGGGTCGAAAAACTGTTTTTT.

This clone has just a few counts. The chain is built from TRBV5-1 and TRBJ2-6; unclear D gene. Trimming cost V 4 bases and J 0 bases, with 8 bases left between them. The V gene's germline CDR1 is SGHRS and CDR2 YFSETQ. The CDR3 length is 15 residues. CDR3 DNA sequence: TGCGCCAGCAGCCCCCAAGACTCTGGGGCCAACGTCCTGACTTTC. This sequence encodes CASSPQDSGANVLTF. The full variable domain, its missing parts supplied by reference TRBV5-1 and TRBJ2-6, is KAGVTQTPRYLIKTRGQQVTLSCSPISGHRSVSWYQQTPGQGLQFLFEYFSETQRNKGNFPGRFSGRQFSNSRSEMNVSTLELGDSALYLCASSPQDSGANVLTFGAGSRLTVL.

This rearrangement joins TRBV2 to TRBJ2-1, with 7 bases fitting TRBD1. After removal of 6 bases from V and 0 bases from J, the junction contained 5 bases not matched to a gene. The CDR3 contains 15 residues. Germline-derived CDR1 and CDR2 are SNHLY and FYNNEI. CDR3 in amino acids: CASRMTGSSYNEQFF. The DNA of the CDR3 is TGTGCCAGCAGGATGACAGGGAGCTCCTACAATGAGCAGTTCTTC.

V is TRBV27 and J is TRBJ1-3; D is unclear. The germline CDR1 and CDR2 sequences are MNHEY and SMNVEV (reference sequence). The germline V and J ends were trimmed by 8 bases and 9 bases, with 11 bases remaining between them. This CDR3 has 11 amino acids. The CDR3 loop reads CASVPRGTIYF. CDR3 DNA sequence: TGTGCCAGCGTCCCTCGAGGCACCATATATTTT.

The chain couples TRBV24-1 to TRBJ2-7; 11 nucleotides line up with TRBD1. Germline-derived CDR1 and CDR2 are KGHDR and SFDVKD. This CDR3 contains 16 residues. V lost 3 bases, J lost 5 bases, and 8 bases stayed unmatched. The CDR3 bases are TGTGCCACCAGTGATCCCGGACAGGGGGCGCTGGACGAGCAGTACTTC. Its translation is CATSDPGQGALDEQYF.

In the case of this clone: Mismatch with germline at one junction end may stem from a read error. The chain links TRBV4-3 to TRBJ2-4; D is unresolved. This CDR3 has 15 amino acids. The germline V gene encodes CDR1 LGHNA and CDR2 YSLEER. CDR3 coding DNA: TGCGCCGGCAGCCAAGAGCCAGTAGCCAAAAACATTCAGTACTTC. Protein sequence: CAGSQEPVAKNIQYF.